This passage covers 17 T cell receptor beta chains from one sample sequenced in a study of OX40 agonist ivuxolimab in advanced cancers. Generated by immunoSEQ multiplex PCR, the TCRdb table keeps only in-frame clones and is missing some. The sample yields about 98,000 clones, less than 90% seen once. Sequenced material: CD4+ or CD8+ T cells sorted from blood, taken in a trial of the OX40 agonist ivuxolimab. These receptors originate from an adult with an advanced solid tumor such as melanoma, head and neck, liver or kidney cancer.

The genes are TRBV4-1 and TRBJ2-1, with D possibly being TRBD1 or TRBD2 (6 bases each). Germline V gene lookup returns CDR1 MGHRA and CDR2 YSYEKL. The germline V and J ends were trimmed by 1 base and 0 bases, with 16 bases remaining between them. The CDR3 runs 18 residues. CDR3 sequence (DNA): TGCGCCAGCAGCCAAGGCGGAGGGGGAAGGAGCTCCTACAATGAGCAGTTCTTC. This sequence encodes CASSQGGGGRSSYNEQFF.

The chain recombines TRBV29-1 with TRBJ1-1; perhaps TRBD1 as D (6 bases). V was pared by 7 bases and J by 2 bases, with 14 bases between. The CDR3 sequence is 13 residues long. Germline CDR1 SQVTM, CDR2 ANQGSEA. CDR3 sequence: CSGYRDINTEAFF. The CDR3 DNA sequence: TGCAGCGGATACCGGGACATTAACACTGAAGCTTTCTTT.

V is TRBV19 and J is TRBJ2-1; D not resolved. Trimming removed 8 bases from V and 1 base from J, with 18 bases in between. The germline V gene encodes CDR1 LNHDA and CDR2 SQIVND (reference sequence). The CDR3 totals 16 residues. The CDR3 region is CASRTPSGGSYNEQFF. The CDR3 bases are TGTGCCAGTCGAACCCCGTCGGGTGGATCCTACAATGAGCAGTTCTTC. The full variable domain, in which reference TRBV19 and TRBJ2-1 provide the parts outside the CDR3, is DGGITQSPKYLFRKEGQNVTLSCEQNLNHDAMYWYRQDPGQGLRLIYYSQIVNDFQKGDIAEGYSVSREKKESFPLTVTSAQKNPTAFYLCASRTPSGGSYNEQFFGPGTRLTVL.

This clone was seen a few times. V and J are TRBV30 and TRBJ1-1; D is perhaps TRBD1 (5 bases). CDR1 GTSNPN and CDR2 SVGIG come from the germline V gene (reference sequence). The CDR3 is made up of 10 amino acids. Trimming took off 7 bases at V and 4 bases at J, with 7 bases between the two ends. The CDR3 spells CAFGGTEAFF. CDR3 DNA sequence: TGTGCCTTTGGGGGCACTGAAGCTTTCTTT.

The rearrangement joins TRBV4-3 to TRBJ1-2; no clear D gene. The germline V gene has CDR1 LGHNA and CDR2 YSLEER. The V end was cut by 0 bases, the J end by 8 bases, with 16 bases between. CDR3 size: 15 residues. CDR3 residues: CASSQDPDGTRGYTF. CDR3 bases: TGCGCCAGCAGCCAAGATCCCGACGGCACGAGAGGCTACACCTTC.

The chain has TRBV5-1 and TRBJ2-7; 13 nucleotides agree with TRBD2. Germline CDR1 reads SGHRS; CDR2 reads YFSETQ. The ends lost 3 bases at V and 5 bases at J; junction bases unmatched: 5. This CDR3 is built from 15 residues. Written as DNA, the CDR3 is TGCGCCAGCAGCTACAATGGACTAGCGGGAGACGAGCAGTACTTC. Protein sequence: CASSYNGLAGDEQYF. The full variable domain, its missing parts supplied by reference TRBV5-1 and TRBJ2-7, is KAGVTQTPRYLIKTRGQQVTLSCSPISGHRSVSWYQQTPGQGLQFLFEYFSETQRNKGNFPGRFSGRQFSNSRSEMNVSTLELGDSALYLCASSYNGLAGDEQYFGPGTRLTVT.

For the CDR3, the DNA is TGTGCCAGCAGTGTGGGAGGGGGTTTAACCGGGGAGCTGTTTTTT. Protein product: CASSVGGGLTGELFF. The chain employs TRBV9 and TRBJ2-2, with D possibly being TRBD2 (7 bases). V was clipped by 5 bases and J by 5 bases, with 16 bases between them. Germline loops: CDR1 SGDLS, CDR2 YYNGEE. This CDR3 is 15 amino acids long.

This chain connects TRBV2 to TRBJ1-1; D ambiguous. Deletions cut 7 bases from V and 3 bases from J, with 12 bases between. The germline V gene encodes CDR1 SNHLY and CDR2 FYNNEI. This CDR3 is 13 amino acids long. The CDR3 nucleotides are TGTGCCAGCATCCCAGCCTCGGACACTGAAGCTTTCTTT. It is translated as CASIPASDTEAFF.

This chain connects TRBV7-2 to TRBJ1-1; D unclear. Per germline, CDR1 SGHTA and CDR2 FQGNSA. The CDR3 runs to 13 residues. V was trimmed by 5 bases and J by 5 bases, leaving 12 bases between them. The CDR3 here is CASSASRRTEAFF. CDR3 nucleotides: TGTGCCAGCAGCGCAAGTCGACGGACTGAAGCTTTCTTT.

The rearrangement links TRBV19 to TRBJ1-4; 8 bases are a match to TRBD1. Germline V gives CDR1 LNHDA, CDR2 SQIVND (reference sequence). CDR3 length: 12 residues. V dropped 6 bases and J dropped 10; count of bases not matched to a gene: 4. CDR3 nucleotides: TGTGCCAGTAGCCCACAGGGGGGAAAACTGTTTTTT. It codes for CASSPQGGKLFF.

The chain combines TRBV18 with TRBJ2-3; the match to TRBD2 covers 8 bases. The CDR3 consists of 16 residues. The trim removed 3 bases at V and 3 bases at J, leaving 8 bases unmatched. The V gene's germline CDR1 is KGHSH and CDR2 LQKENI. The CDR3 reads CASSPGSGRRTDTQYF. CDR3 nucleotides: TGTGCCAGCTCACCGGGAAGCGGGAGAAGGACAGATACGCAGTATTTT.

The gene calls are TRBV7-2 and TRBJ2-1, with 15 bases matching TRBD2. V was clipped by 5 bases and J by 9 bases; unmatched bases: 5. This CDR3 is 15 amino acids long. CDR1 is SGHTA, CDR2 FQGNSA, per germline. The CDR3 region is CASSLGLAGGGEQFF. CDR3 bases: TGTGCCAGCAGCCTAGGACTAGCGGGAGGGGGTGAGCAGTTCTTC.

This clone was recorded once. V usage is TRBV11-2 and J usage is TRBJ2-1; TRBD2 matches at 10 bases. The germline gives CDR1 SGHAT, CDR2 FQNNGV. The length of the CDR3 is 15 residues. V trimming: 5 bases; J trimming: 3 bases; junction bases outside the gene matches: 4. CDR3 in DNA: TGTGCCAGCAGCGCCGCTAGCGGGAGCTACAATGAGCAGTTCTTC. Its protein product is CASSAASGSYNEQFF.

This clone was observed a single time. CDR3 nucleotides: TGCGCCAGCAGCTTGACTAGCGGGAGAACAAGCACAGATACGCAGTATTTT. Its translation: CASSLTSGRTSTDTQYF. The chain carries TRBV5-1 and TRBJ2-3; 11 bases match TRBD2. CDR1 and CDR2 from the germline V gene are SGHRS and YFSETQ. Trimming cost V 1 base and J 0 bases; bases outside gene matches: 4. This CDR3 region has 17 residues.

This chain uses TRBV5-4 with TRBJ1-2; D may be TRBD1 (6 bases). V was trimmed by 0 bases and J by 0 bases, leaving 9 bases between them. The CDR3 has 15 amino acids. The germline V gene has CDR1 SGHNT and CDR2 YYREEE (reference sequence). The CDR3 sequence: CASSLDRAANYGYTF. CDR3 DNA sequence: TGTGCCAGCAGCTTGGACAGGGCTGCTAACTATGGCTACACCTTC.

CDR3 nucleotide sequence: TGTGCCAGCAGGAGAACAGGGGGCTTTAACTATGGCTACACCTTC. The encoded protein is CASRRTGGFNYGYTF. The V and J genes are TRBV27 and TRBJ1-2; 9 bases line up with TRBD1. The CDR3 runs 15 residues. The germline V gene encodes CDR1 MNHEY and CDR2 SMNVEV (reference sequence). The V segment lost 6 bases and the J segment 1 base; nucleotides outside the gene matches: 6.

V usage is TRBV7-9 and J usage is TRBJ2-5; 9 bases agree with TRBD2. The CDR3 has 15 amino acids. V dropped 1 base and J dropped 3; count of bases not matched to a gene: 3. Looked up from germline, CDR1 is SEHNR and CDR2 is FQNEAQ (reference sequence). The DNA for the CDR3 is TGTGCCAGCAGCTTAGGCGGGAGGGCCGAAGAGACCCAGTACTTC. As protein: CASSLGGRAEETQYF. The variable domain in full, with the rest retrieved from reference TRBV7-9 and TRBJ2-5, is DTGVSQNPRHKITKRGQNVTFRCDPISEHNRLYWYRQTLGQGPEFLTYFQNEAQLEKSRLLSDRFSAERPKGSFSTLEIQRTEQGDSAMYLCASSLGGRAEETQYFGPGTRLLVL.